This is a list of T cell receptor beta chains from one sample in a study of STAT5B mutations in CD4+ large granular lymphocyte leukemia. Measured with immunoSEQ multiplex PCR; TCRdb has only the in-frame clones, and not every one. The sample contains 35,000 or so clones, roughly three quarters of which appear only once. The sequencing input was CD4+ T cells from blood buffy coats. All receptors come from a human donor in good health. CDR3s include the opening cysteine and the closing phenylalanine or tryptophan. D genes are given only for firm matches. Clone size appears in some rows only: once, few, many, or a class for an expanded clone.

v_call: TRBV29-1
j_call: TRBJ2-1
clone_size: -
d_call: -
cdr3_aa: CSVGLSEKNYNEQFF
cdr3_nt: TGCAGCGTTGGTTTGTCGGAAAAGAATTACAATGAGCAGTTCTTC

v_call: TRBV30
j_call: TRBJ1-6
clone_size: -
d_call: -
cdr3_aa: CASSGEYNSPLHF
cdr3_nt: TGTGCCTCTAGCGGGGAATATAATTCACCCCTCCACTTT

v_call: TRBV4-1
j_call: TRBJ2-7
clone_size: -
d_call: TRBD1
cdr3_aa: CASSQEQGRIRSGTYEQYF
cdr3_nt: TGCGCCAGCAGCCAAGAACAGGGGAGAATTCGCAGCGGTACCTACGAGCAGTACTTC

v_call: TRBV4-1
j_call: TRBJ2-1
clone_size: -
d_call: -
cdr3_aa: CASSARGAVAYNEQFF
cdr3_nt: TGCGCCAGCAGCGCCAGGGGCGCGGTGGCCTACAATGAGCAGTTCTTC

v_call: TRBV27
j_call: TRBJ2-3
clone_size: few
d_call: TRBD2
cdr3_aa: CASSSRLAGGTRTDTQYF
cdr3_nt: TGTGCCAGCAGCTCACGACTAGCGGGGGGTACCCGCACAGATACGCAGTATTTT

v_call: TRBV2
j_call: TRBJ2-7
clone_size: -
d_call: TRBD2
cdr3_aa: CASGASGIREQYF
cdr3_nt: TGTGCCAGCGGGGCTAGCGGGATCCGGGAGCAGTACTTC

v_call: TRBV19
j_call: TRBJ1-4
clone_size: few
d_call: -
cdr3_aa: CASSISPVGAQLFF
cdr3_nt: TGTGCCAGTAGTATCTCTCCCGTCGGGGCACAACTGTTTTTT

v_call: TRBV5-6
j_call: TRBJ1-1
clone_size: -
d_call: -
cdr3_aa: CASRLRAGGLLAFF
cdr3_nt: TGTGCCAGCAGGTTAAGGGCAGGAGGGTTGTTAGCTTTCTTT

v_call: TRBV9
j_call: TRBJ2-1
clone_size: -
d_call: TRBD2
cdr3_aa: CASSRAGGPGNEQFF
cdr3_nt: TGTGCCAGCAGCAGAGCGGGGGGGCCTGGAAATGAGCAGTTCTTC

v_call: TRBV4-3
j_call: TRBJ2-5
clone_size: -
d_call: TRBD1
cdr3_aa: CASSLRRGRGETQYF
cdr3_nt: TGCGCCAGCAGCCTAAGAAGGGGGCGAGGTGAGACCCAGTACTTC

v_call: TRBV9
j_call: TRBJ1-2
clone_size: -
d_call: -
cdr3_aa: CASTQHPGSDGYTF
cdr3_nt: TGTGCCAGCACACAACACCCGGGGTCTGATGGCTACACCTTC

v_call: TRBV9
j_call: TRBJ2-3
clone_size: -
d_call: -
cdr3_aa: CASSGGGYLFSKGATDTQYF
cdr3_nt: TGTGCCAGCAGCGGAGGAGGGTACTTGTTCTCTAAGGGTGCCACAGATACGCAGTATTTT

v_call: TRBV4-3
j_call: TRBJ1-2
clone_size: -
d_call: -
cdr3_aa: CASSRPGGYGYTF
cdr3_nt: TGCGCCAGCAGCCGACCCGGAGGATATGGCTACACCTTC

v_call: TRBV7-9
j_call: TRBJ1-1
clone_size: -
d_call: -
cdr3_aa: CASSLATEAFF
cdr3_nt: TGTGCCAGCAGCTTAGCCACTGAAGCTTTCTTT

v_call: TRBV12-5
j_call: TRBJ2-7
clone_size: once
d_call: -
cdr3_aa: CASGLVYGRGSSYEQYF
cdr3_nt: TGTGCTAGTGGTTTGGTATACGGCAGGGGTTCTTCCTACGAGCAGTACTTC

v_call: TRBV6-4
j_call: TRBJ1-1
clone_size: -
d_call: -
cdr3_aa: CASSNQANTEAFF
cdr3_nt: TGTGCCAGCAGTAACCAAGCGAACACTGAAGCTTTCTTT

v_call: TRBV6-6
j_call: TRBJ2-1
clone_size: -
d_call: TRBD1
cdr3_aa: CASSYSPLAGGNEQFF
cdr3_nt: TGTGCCAGCAGTTACTCGCCCCTAGCAGGGGGCAATGAGCAGTTCTTC

v_call: TRBV25-1
j_call: TRBJ2-7
clone_size: -
d_call: -
cdr3_aa: CASSGGFLDYEQYF
cdr3_nt: TGTGCCAGCAGTGGTGGGTTCTTAGACTACGAGCAGTACTTC

v_call: TRBV7-9
j_call: TRBJ2-3
clone_size: few
d_call: -
cdr3_aa: CASSFSGVTDTQYF
cdr3_nt: TGTGCCAGCAGCTTTTCCGGGGTCACAGATACGCAGTATTTT

v_call: TRBV5-1
j_call: TRBJ1-5
clone_size: -
d_call: -
cdr3_aa: CASSLGPEGHQPQHF
cdr3_nt: TGCGCCAGCAGCTTGGGGCCCGAGGGGCATCAGCCCCAGCATTTT

v_call: TRBV30
j_call: TRBJ2-2
clone_size: -
d_call: -
cdr3_aa: CAWRRWGRGTGELFF
cdr3_nt: TGTGCCTGGAGGCGCTGGGGGCGGGGTACCGGGGAGCTGTTTTTT

v_call: TRBV2
j_call: TRBJ2-7
clone_size: -
d_call: -
cdr3_aa: CASKEGYEQYF
cdr3_nt: TGTGCCAGCAAAGAGGGGTACGAGCAGTACTTC

v_call: TRBV6-5
j_call: TRBJ2-7
clone_size: -
d_call: -
cdr3_aa: CASSCEGRYEQYF
cdr3_nt: TGTGCCAGCAGTTGCGAGGGTAGATACGAGCAGTACTTC

v_call: TRBV6-5
j_call: TRBJ2-5
clone_size: -
d_call: TRBD2
cdr3_aa: CASSYAGGKETQYF
cdr3_nt: TGTGCCAGCAGTTATGCGGGGGGGAAAGAGACCCAGTACTTC

v_call: TRBV4-2
j_call: TRBJ2-3
clone_size: -
d_call: -
cdr3_aa: CASSAGLVAADTQYF
cdr3_nt: TGTGCCAGCAGCGCGGGTCTCGTGGCCGCAGATACGCAGTATTTT

v_call: TRBV7-2
j_call: TRBJ1-4
clone_size: few
d_call: -
cdr3_aa: CASSKAATNEKLFF
cdr3_nt: TGTGCCAGCAGCAAGGCGGCAACTAATGAAAAACTGTTTTTT

v_call: TRBV7-2
j_call: TRBJ2-1
clone_size: -
d_call: TRBD2
cdr3_aa: CASSLMGRGGPDEQFF
cdr3_nt: TGTGCCAGCAGCCTAATGGGTCGGGGGGGGCCGGATGAGCAGTTCTTC

v_call: TRBV4-1
j_call: TRBJ2-3
clone_size: -
d_call: -
cdr3_aa: CASSRGGTDTQYF
cdr3_nt: TGCGCCAGCTCCAGGGGGGGCACAGATACGCAGTATTTT

v_call: TRBV14
j_call: TRBJ2-5
clone_size: once
d_call: -
cdr3_aa: CASSQDRLKTQYF
cdr3_nt: TGTGCCAGCAGCCAAGATCGGTTAAAGACCCAGTACTTC

v_call: TRBV7-9
j_call: TRBJ2-2
clone_size: once
d_call: TRBD2
cdr3_aa: CASSISGGYTGELFF
cdr3_nt: TGTGCCAGCAGCATTAGCGGGGGGTACACCGGGGAGCTGTTTTTT

v_call: TRBV6-5
j_call: TRBJ1-1
clone_size: -
d_call: TRBD1
cdr3_aa: CASSYLQGEAFF
cdr3_nt: TGTGCCAGCAGTTACTTACAGGGGGAAGCTTTCTTT

v_call: TRBV6-5
j_call: TRBJ2-5
clone_size: -
d_call: -
cdr3_aa: CASSSGLGTQYF
cdr3_nt: TGTGCCAGTAGTTCAGGTCTCGGGACCCAGTACTTC

v_call: TRBV5-1
j_call: TRBJ1-3
clone_size: -
d_call: TRBD1
cdr3_aa: CASSEGATGAGNTIYF
cdr3_nt: TGCGCCAGCAGCGAGGGGGCAACAGGGGCTGGAAACACCATATATTTT

v_call: TRBV20-1
j_call: TRBJ2-7
clone_size: -
d_call: -
cdr3_aa: CSARQGHEQYF
cdr3_nt: TGCAGTGCTAGACAGGGTCACGAGCAGTACTTC

v_call: TRBV30
j_call: TRBJ2-7
clone_size: -
d_call: -
cdr3_aa: CAWGAGSYEQYF
cdr3_nt: TGTGCCTGGGGGGCGGGGTCCTACGAGCAGTACTTC

v_call: TRBV9
j_call: TRBJ2-2
clone_size: -
d_call: -
cdr3_aa: CASSVSLALNTGELFF
cdr3_nt: TGTGCCAGCAGCGTAAGCCTAGCCCTCAACACCGGGGAGCTGTTTTTT

v_call: TRBV7-2
j_call: TRBJ1-3
clone_size: -
d_call: -
cdr3_aa: CASSLAGGSGNTIYF
cdr3_nt: TGTGCCAGCAGCTTAGCGGGCGGCTCTGGAAACACCATATATTTT

v_call: TRBV4-1
j_call: TRBJ2-1
clone_size: -
d_call: -
cdr3_aa: CASSQPGQYNEQFF
cdr3_nt: TGCGCCAGCAGCCAGCCTGGACAGTACAATGAGCAGTTCTTC

v_call: TRBV11-2
j_call: TRBJ2-7
clone_size: -
d_call: -
cdr3_aa: CASSLDLLEQYF
cdr3_nt: TGTGCCAGCAGCTTAGACCTGCTTGAGCAGTACTTC

v_call: TRBV5-5
j_call: TRBJ2-3
clone_size: -
d_call: TRBD2
cdr3_aa: CASSPPLLAGGLTDTQYF
cdr3_nt: TGTGCCAGCAGCCCACCTCTACTAGCGGGGGGACTCACAGATACGCAGTATTTT

v_call: TRBV9
j_call: TRBJ2-3
clone_size: -
d_call: -
cdr3_aa: CASSVEGTYPTDTQYF
cdr3_nt: TGTGCCAGCAGCGTAGAAGGGACCTACCCCACAGATACGCAGTATTTT

v_call: TRBV5-1
j_call: TRBJ2-2
clone_size: -
d_call: TRBD1
cdr3_aa: CASSPITGQGVPGELFF
cdr3_nt: TGCGCCAGCAGCCCGATAACGGGACAGGGGGTACCCGGGGAGCTGTTTTTT

v_call: TRBV29-1
j_call: TRBJ2-3
clone_size: -
d_call: -
cdr3_aa: CSSEGSGSTDTQYF
cdr3_nt: TGCAGCTCAGAGGGTAGCGGTAGCACAGATACGCAGTATTTT

v_call: TRBV4-2
j_call: TRBJ1-3
clone_size: -
d_call: -
cdr3_aa: CASSLPGNTIYF
cdr3_nt: TGTGCCAGCAGCCTTCCTGGAAACACCATATATTTT

v_call: TRBV19
j_call: TRBJ2-7
clone_size: few
d_call: -
cdr3_aa: CASSPSAYEQYF
cdr3_nt: TGTGCCAGTAGTCCGTCGGCCTACGAGCAGTACTTC

v_call: TRBV6-8
j_call: TRBJ1-5
clone_size: -
d_call: -
cdr3_aa: CASSYRGPNIYNQPQHF
cdr3_nt: TGTGCCAGCAGTTACCGTGGACCTAACATCTACAATCAGCCCCAGCATTTT

v_call: TRBV5-1
j_call: TRBJ2-5
clone_size: -
d_call: TRBD2
cdr3_aa: CASSWTLLAGAPGAQYF
cdr3_nt: TGCGCCAGCAGCTGGACCCTACTAGCGGGGGCCCCGGGGGCCCAGTACTTC

v_call: TRBV4-3
j_call: TRBJ2-1
clone_size: -
d_call: -
cdr3_aa: CASSQVSDSEQFF
cdr3_nt: TGCGCCAGCAGCCAAGTATCCGATAGTGAGCAGTTCTTC

v_call: TRBV28
j_call: TRBJ1-2
clone_size: once
d_call: -
cdr3_aa: CASSLIGQHSNYGYTF
cdr3_nt: TGTGCCAGCAGTTTAATTGGTCAGCACTCTAACTATGGCTACACCTTC

v_call: TRBV4-2
j_call: TRBJ1-1
clone_size: few
d_call: -
cdr3_aa: CASSLGPMNTEAFF
cdr3_nt: TGTGCCAGCAGCCTGGGACCGATGAACACTGAAGCTTTCTTT

v_call: TRBV5-8
j_call: TRBJ2-5
clone_size: -
d_call: TRBD2
cdr3_aa: CASSLTPGTSVSKETQYF
cdr3_nt: TGTGCCAGCAGCTTGACTCCCGGGACTAGCGTCAGCAAAGAGACCCAGTACTTC

v_call: TRBV12-5
j_call: TRBJ1-6
clone_size: -
d_call: -
cdr3_aa: CASGSGTLNSPLHF
cdr3_nt: TGTGCTAGTGGTTCCGGGACCCTTAATTCACCCCTCCACTTT